These 10 T cell receptor beta chains were sequenced from one sample in a study of monozygotic twins with cystic fibrosis. Sequencing was performed with immunoSEQ multiplex PCR; in TCRdb, only in-frame clones are kept and a portion is missing. The sample holds 30,000 or so clones, 66% seen once. The sequenced material came from blood. The origin of the receptors is a girl aged 10-17 years with cystic fibrosis.

This chain uses TRBV9 with TRBJ2-1; tentatively, D is TRBD2 (6 bases). The germline gives CDR1 SGDLS, CDR2 YYNGEE. The V and J ends lost 4 bases and 5 bases respectively, with 16 bases between them. The CDR3 runs 15 residues. CDR3 region: CASSSTGGVNNEQFF. The CDR3 coding sequence is TGTGCCAGCAGCTCCACCGGCGGGGTTAACAATGAGCAGTTCTTC. Full variable domain (outside the CDR3, taken from reference TRBV9 and TRBJ2-1): DSGVTQTPKHLITATGQRVTLRCSPRSGDLSVYWYQQSLDQGLQFLIQYYNGEERAKGNILERFSAQQFPDLHSELNLSSLELGDSALYFCASSSTGGVNNEQFFGPGTRLTVL.

This sequence joins TRBV10-3 and TRBJ1-3, with D perhaps TRBD1 (5 bases). V was shortened by 6 bases and J by 0 bases, with 9 bases between the two germline ends. Germline-derived CDR1 and CDR2 are ENHRY and SYGVKD. The CDR3 contains 14 residues. The CDR3 loop reads CAISLDTSGNTIYF. CDR3 DNA: TGTGCCATCAGCCTGGACACCTCTGGAAACACCATATATTTT.

In this sample, this clone turned up a few times. The chain has TRBV27 and TRBJ1-5; 9 bases are shared with TRBD1. This CDR3 spans 15 amino acids. V trimming: 6 bases; J trimming: 6 bases; junction bases outside the gene matches: 9. Germline lookup yields CDR1 MNHEY and CDR2 SMNVEV (reference sequence). The CDR3 is CASRPNRGRIQPQHF. The CDR3 DNA follows: TGTGCCAGCAGACCCAACAGGGGGCGTATTCAGCCCCAGCATTTT.

DNA for the CDR3: TGCAGCGCCCGAGGTCAGTACAATGAGCAGTTCTTC. This gives the protein CSARGQYNEQFF. V usage is TRBV29-1 and J usage is TRBJ2-1; D gene ambiguous. The germline V gene has CDR1 SQVTM and CDR2 ANQGSEA. The V end lost 7 bases, the J end lost 4 bases, and 11 bases lay between the germline ends. CDR3 length: 12 amino acids.

This clone has a handful of counts. The J gene is TRBJ1-2, the V gene TRBV25-1; D gene ambiguous. V lost 2 bases and J lost 8, with 9 bases in between. Germline V gene lookup returns CDR1 MGHDK and CDR2 SYGVNS. The CDR3 covers 12 residues. This CDR3 reads CASSEELGGYTF. For the CDR3, the DNA is TGTGCCAGCAGTGAAGAATTGGGGGGCTACACCTTC.

The rearrangement joins TRBV6-5 to TRBJ1-2; D is ambiguous. Per germline, CDR1 MNHEY and CDR2 SVGAGI. The CDR3 is 14 amino acids. V shed 5 bases and J shed 10 bases, with 20 bases lying between them. The CDR3 DNA reads as TGTGCCAGCAGTCCCGCCCCGGCAGGCGCTAACTACACCTTC. Protein product: CASSPAPAGANYTF.

This clone was recorded only once. V and J are TRBV20-1 and TRBJ2-1; D is unclear. The CDR3 runs 11 residues. With 3 bases removed from V and 7 bases from J, the gap between germline ends came to 7 bases. Per the germline V gene, CDR1 is DFQATT and CDR2 is SNEGSKA (reference sequence). The CDR3 sequence: CSASSGNEQFF. The CDR3 coding sequence is TGCAGTGCTAGCTCCGGGAATGAGCAGTTCTTC.

The V gene is TRBV5-4, the J gene TRBJ2-1; 9 positions match TRBD2. Germline CDR1 SGHNT, CDR2 YYREEE (reference sequence). V trimming: 0 bases; J trimming: 5 bases; junction bases outside the gene matches: 9. The CDR3 spans 17 residues. DNA for the CDR3: TGTGCCAGCAGCTTGGATGGGGGCGGGAGGGCAAACAATGAGCAGTTCTTC. Translation gives CASSLDGGGRANNEQFF.

For this clone: The junction departs from germline at one end; a sequencing error may be responsible. This sequence joins TRBV7-7 and TRBJ2-5; 12 bases fit TRBD2. CDR1 is SSHAT and CDR2 is FNYEAQ in the germline V gene (reference sequence). The CDR3 sequence is 14 residues long. The CDR3 region is CASSPGLAGETQYF. CDR3 sequence (DNA): TGTGCTAGCAGCCCCGGACTAGCGGGGGAGACCCAGTACTTC.

This sequence joins TRBV9 and TRBJ2-5; D is perhaps TRBD1 (6 bases). Deletions cut 3 bases from V and 2 bases from J, with 11 bases between. In germline, CDR1 is SGDLS, CDR2 YYNGEE. This CDR3 has 14 residues. The CDR3 DNA reads as TGTGCCAGCAGCGGAACAGGGTTTCAAGAGACCCAGTACTTC. Amino acid sequence: CASSGTGFQETQYF.